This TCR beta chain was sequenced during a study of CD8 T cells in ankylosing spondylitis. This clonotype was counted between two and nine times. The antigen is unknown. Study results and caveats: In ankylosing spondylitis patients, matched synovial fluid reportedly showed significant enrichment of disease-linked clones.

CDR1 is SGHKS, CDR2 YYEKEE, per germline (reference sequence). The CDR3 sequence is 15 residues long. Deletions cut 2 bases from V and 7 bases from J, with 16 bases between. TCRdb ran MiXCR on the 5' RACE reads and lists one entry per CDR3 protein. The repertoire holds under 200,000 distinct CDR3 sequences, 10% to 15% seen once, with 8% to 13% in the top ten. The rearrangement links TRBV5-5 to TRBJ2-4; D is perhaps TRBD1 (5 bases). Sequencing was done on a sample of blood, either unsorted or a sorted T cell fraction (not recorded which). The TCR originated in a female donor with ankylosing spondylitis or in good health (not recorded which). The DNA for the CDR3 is TGTGCCAGCAGCTTCAAGGGGCTTGAAGAGAACATTCAGTACTTC. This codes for CASSFKGLEENIQYF.